This T cell receptor beta chain is from a study of CD4 and CD8 cells across lung adenocarcinoma regions. CDR1 and CDR2 (germline): SGHDN, FVKESK. V lost 2 bases and J 3 bases, leaving 20 bases between the germline ends. The CDR3 runs 17 residues. Samples came from patients with localized non-small cell lung adenocarcinoma. MiXCR, applied by TCRdb to the PCR reads, yields one record per CDR3 protein. The sample consists of about 8,000 distinct CDR3 sequences, approximately 50% of them appearing once. This chain connects TRBV14 to TRBJ2-7, with a possible D match to TRBD2 (6 bases). This clonotype originated in a female donor with lung adenocarcinoma. The CD4 and CD8 labels of this study may be unreliable. Sequenced input: CD4+ T cells from the center of a lung tumor. Written as DNA, the CDR3 is TGTGCCAGCAGCCAAAACCCCGGCGGGACCTCAAGCTACGAGCAGTACTTC. Amino acid sequence: CASSQNPGGTSSYEQYF.